The 8 T cell receptor beta chains below were found in one sample sequenced in a study of cytomegalovirus exposure and HLA in healthy donors. Generated by immunoSEQ multiplex PCR, the TCRdb table keeps only in-frame clones and is missing some. Among around 110,000 clones, approximately 90% were seen once, and the ten largest hold 1.8%. Sample: PBMCs. The receptors were gathered from a woman between 18 and 29 years old in good health and CMV-seropositive.

The chain joins TRBV6-1 to TRBJ1-2; D uncertain. Germline lookup yields CDR1 MNHNS and CDR2 SASEGT. CDR3 length: 16 residues. The V end was cut by 1 base, the J end by 7 bases, with 19 bases between. CDR3 protein: CASSEVGIRGRFGYTF. The CDR3 DNA is TGTGCCAGCAGTGAAGTCGGCATCCGGGGAAGATTTGGCTACACCTTC.

CDR3 amino acids: CSAYRANEQFF. Here the CDR3 DNA reads TGCAGTGCATACAGGGCCAATGAGCAGTTCTTC. The V gene is TRBV20-1, the J gene TRBJ2-1; D may be TRBD1 (6 bases). The CDR3 totals 11 residues. Germline V gene sequence: CDR1 DFQATT, CDR2 SNEGSKA (reference sequence). V dropped 6 bases and J dropped 6 bases, with 9 bases sitting between them.

CDR3 sequence reads: CASSSKAGGFWEQYF. The CDR3 DNA follows: TGTGCCAGCAGTTCTAAAGCGGGGGGGTTCTGGGAGCAGTACTTC. V gene TRBV27 combines with J gene TRBJ2-7, with 10 bases identical to TRBD2. Germline V lookup: CDR1 MNHEY, CDR2 SMNVEV (reference sequence). The CDR3 is 15 amino acids. The J segment lost 7 bases and the V segment lost 4 bases, leaving 10 bases of the junction unmatched.

This clone was picked up one time. The chain has TRBV28 and TRBJ2-5, with a possible D match to TRBD2 (6 bases). The CDR3 has 15 amino acids. The V and J ends lost 4 bases and 4 bases respectively, with 16 bases between them. CDR1 is MDHEN, CDR2 SYDVKM, per germline. The CDR3 nucleotides read TGTGCCAGCAGTTCCCGGGACGCGGGGAGAGAGACCCAGTACTTC. Protein sequence: CASSSRDAGRETQYF.

V is TRBV4-2 and J is TRBJ2-2; D call uncertain. The V end was cut by 3 bases, the J end by 1 base, with 12 bases between. CDR3 length equals 16 residues. In germline, CDR1 is LGHNA, CDR2 YNFKEQ. The DNA of the CDR3 is TGTGCCAGCAGCCACTTTAGCCTTCAGAACACCGGGGAGCTGTTTTTT. It translates to CASSHFSLQNTGELFF.

This clone was observed a single time. This chain links TRBV28 with TRBJ1-1; TRBD1 might be the D (6 bases). Germline lookup yields CDR1 MDHEN and CDR2 SYDVKM. V dropped 2 bases and J dropped 0 bases, with 7 bases sitting between them. The CDR3 length is 14 residues. CDR3 amino acids: CASSLRGMNTEAFF. The CDR3 DNA sequence: TGTGCCAGCAGTTTAAGGGGGATGAACACTGAAGCTTTCTTT.

The V and J genes are TRBV5-1 and TRBJ1-2, with a possible D match to TRBD1 (5 bases). The CDR3 is 15 amino acids. V was cut by 1 base and J by 6 bases, with 16 bases left in between. CDR1 SGHRS and CDR2 YFSETQ come from the germline V gene. Here the CDR3 DNA reads TGCGCCAGCAGCTTGCTGGTAGGGGTAAAGGATGGCTACACCTTC. It specifies CASSLLVGVKDGYTF.

V is TRBV15 and J is TRBJ2-4; 9 bases are shared with TRBD1. The CDR3 spans 18 residues. Germline trimming cut 3 bases from V and 4 bases from J; bases unmatched to any gene: 13. The V gene's germline CDR1 is LNHNV and CDR2 YYDKDF (reference sequence). CDR3 sequence (DNA): TGTGCCACCAGCAGGGAAATTCCGGGACAGGGTGTAAAAAACATTCAGTACTTC. Its protein is CATSREIPGQGVKNIQYF. Full variable domain (remainder filled in from reference TRBV15 and TRBJ2-4): DAMVIQNPRYQVTQFGKPVTLSCSQTLNHNVMYWYQQKSSQAPKLLFHYYDKDFNNEADTPDNFQSRRPNTSFCFLDIRSPGLGDTAMYLCATSREIPGQGVKNIQYFGAGTRLSVL.